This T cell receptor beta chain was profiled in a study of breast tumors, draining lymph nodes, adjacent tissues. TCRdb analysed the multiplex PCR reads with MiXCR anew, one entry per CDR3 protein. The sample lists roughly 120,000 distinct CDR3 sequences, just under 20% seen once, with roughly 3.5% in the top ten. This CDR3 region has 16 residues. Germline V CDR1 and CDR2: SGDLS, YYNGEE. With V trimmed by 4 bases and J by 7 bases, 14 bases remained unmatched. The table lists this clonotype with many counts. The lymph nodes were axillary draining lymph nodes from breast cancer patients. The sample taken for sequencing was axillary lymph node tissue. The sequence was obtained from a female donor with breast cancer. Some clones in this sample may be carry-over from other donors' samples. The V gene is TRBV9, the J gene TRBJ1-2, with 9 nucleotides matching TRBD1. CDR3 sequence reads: CASSTGLQGAFVGYTF. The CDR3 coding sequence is TGTGCCAGCAGCACGGGACTACAGGGGGCGTTTGTTGGCTACACCTTC.